Listed below are T cell receptor beta chains from one sample, sequenced in a study of T cell responses to AZD1222 COVID-19 vaccine. Using immunoSEQ multiplex PCR, the repertoire was profiled, and TCRdb retains in-frame clones only, with some absent. Here the sample spans more than 95,000 clones, about 90% being singletons. The sequenced sample was peripheral blood, obtained on day 0 of AZD1222 vaccination. Receptors originate from an adult in good health. CDR3s include the opening cysteine and the closing phenylalanine or tryptophan. Fields, in order: V gene, J gene, D gene, clone size, CDR3 DNA, CDR3 protein. A D gene is named only where the DNA matches it firmly. Clone size is shown for a subset of rows, as once, few, many or a class of expanded clone.

TRBV24-1,TRBJ2-3,.,once,TGTGCCACCAGTGATTTGTGGACGGGGGATACGCAGTATTTT,CATSDLWTGDTQYF
TRBV7-2,TRBJ2-7,TRBD2,.,TGTGCCAGCAGCAGGACTAGCGGGGGGGACTACTACGAGCAGTACTTC,CASSRTSGGDYYEQYF
TRBV24-1,TRBJ1-2,TRBD1,few,TGTGCCACCAGTGAATCGGACAGGGTGCATGGCTACACCTTC,CATSESDRVHGYTF
TRBV30,TRBJ2-3,.,once,TGTGCCTGGAGTTCACAGGGGGGGGATACGCAGTATTTT,CAWSSQGGDTQYF
TRBV4-3,TRBJ1-1,.,.,TGCGCCAGCAGCCAGGTTTTCGGGGGAGTAGCTTTCTTT,CASSQVFGGVAFF
TRBV6-6,TRBJ1-1,.,.,TGTGCCAGCAGCCCACGTTGGGGGACTGAAGCTTTCTTT,CASSPRWGTEAFF
TRBV6-5,TRBJ1-1,.,.,TGTGCCAGCAGTTACGACCCGAACACTGAAGCTTTCTTT,CASSYDPNTEAFF
TRBV18,TRBJ2-7,TRBD1,.,TGTGCCAGCTCACCCCAGGGGGTACAGGGTTACGAGCAGTACTTC,CASSPQGVQGYEQYF
TRBV3-1/TRBV3-2,TRBJ2-1,.,once,TGTGCCAGCAGCCTTCAATTAGGTGAGCAGTTCTTC,CASSLQLGEQFF
TRBV30,TRBJ2-1,.,.,TGTGCCTGGACCGGAGGGGCTTGGGGTAATGAGCAGTTCTTC,CAWTGGAWGNEQFF
TRBV6-2/TRBV6-3,TRBJ1-4,.,.,TGTGCCAGCAGTTACCCAGGGAGGGGAGCAACTAATGAAAAACTGTTTTTT,CASSYPGRGATNEKLFF
TRBV5-1,TRBJ1-1,.,.,TGCGCCAGCAGCTTGGTCAGGGGCGCTGAAGCTTTCTTT,CASSLVRGAEAFF
TRBV2,TRBJ1-5,.,.,TGTGCCAGCAGTGAACTAGTACATCCCCAGCATTTT,CASSELVHPQHF
TRBV5-4,TRBJ1-1,.,.,TGTGCCAGCAGCCGGGTCTCTCTGAACACTGAAGCTTTCTTT,CASSRVSLNTEAFF
TRBV11-2,TRBJ1-5,.,.,TGTGCCAGCAGCTTAGGGCCTTCTCAGCCCCAGCATTTT,CASSLGPSQPQHF
TRBV6-5,TRBJ2-3,.,.,TGTGCCATCACTATTATGGGAGGCACAGATACGCAGTATTTT,CAITIMGGTDTQYF
TRBV7-2,TRBJ2-7,.,.,TGTGCCAGCAGCTTAGTTTGGGCCTCTAGTGCGGGATGGTCCTACGAGCAGTACTTC,CASSLVWASSAGWSYEQYF
TRBV10-3,TRBJ2-7,TRBD1,.,TGTGCCATCTGGGCCACAGGGGCCCACGAGCAGTACTTC,CAIWATGAHEQYF
TRBV6-1,TRBJ1-1,.,.,TGTGCCAGCAGTGACAGCTTGACAGCTTTCTTT,CASSDSLTAFF
TRBV19,TRBJ1-1,TRBD1,.,TGTGCCAGTAGTATGAGGGTATCAGGGGGATCCAACACTGAAGCTTTCTTT,CASSMRVSGGSNTEAFF